One T cell receptor (beta chain) is described in this entry. This clonotype was seen a few times. Its antigen specificity is not known. Qualities for individual bases were not recorded, and no much larger clone is one base off. PBMCs were isolated by Ficoll-Paque density gradient centrifugation. Sequences MNHEY (CDR1) and SVGEGT (CDR2) are obtained from the germline V gene. Spanning cysteine to phenylalanine, the CDR3 consists of 16 amino acids. The sequence is cut down to CDR3 DNA, 48 bases in frame from base 1. Trimmed from V: 9 bases; trimmed from J: 3 bases; junction bases lacking a gene match: 7. TCRdb shows the sequencer as Illumina NovaSeq 6000. TCRalpha and TCRbeta cDNA libraries were built by 5'RACE with constant-segment primers, adding sample barcodes and unique molecular identifiers. RNA was extracted from every sample with Trizol reagent. Amplification of the libraries took two PCR steps, and the second step added a second sample barcode plus Illumina TruSeq adapters. Sequencing of libraries was performed on an Illumina NovaSeq with 2 x 150 bp paired-end reads. The paper's data handling went like this. With migec v1.2.7, reads were demultiplexed and then collapsed into UMI-guided consensus sequences. Using mixcr v2.1.11, UMI consensuses were aligned to TRA and TRB V and J templates and then assembled into clonotypes. A clonotype was counted as expanded or contracted only if both edgeR and NoisET called the change significant, with noise models trained on biological replicates. For edgeR calls, a false discovery rate-adjusted p below 0.01 and a log2 fold-change threshold of 1 were applied. As an exploratory analysis of dynamics, max-normalized trajectories of the 1000 most abundant clonotypes were examined with PCA combined with hierarchical clustering. The CD4 or CD8 phenotype of responding clones was assigned using the separately sequenced CD4+ and CD8+ repertoires. In TCRdb, the public reads were trimmed at Q25 with fastp and aligned with MiXCR, with productive beta chains retained. Each CDR3 protein gets just one entry, which takes the most common genes and DNA from the rows behind it. Clone size and V and J calls follow TCRdb, not the original study. Recorded for this sample are around 370,000 distinct CDR3 sequences; over 20% of them occurred a single time. Of the sample, 12% falls within the top ten clones.

This entry belongs to a study of T-cell memory formation after mild COVID-19 (dated by TCRdb to about 2021). Background for the entire study: Most TCR sequence clusters were specific to one of the two donors. T-cell clones expanding and contracting after mild COVID-19 in a couple of donors were tracked by longitudinal TCRalpha and TCRbeta repertoire sequencing. Two young, previously healthy adult volunteers, one female and one male, were included in the cohort. Paper-wide results and their limitations: Contracting CD4+ clones were located mainly in the CM and EM memory subsets, whereas CD8+ clones were found to be enriched in EMRA. From day 15 to 85, contracting clones showed balanced CD4/CD8 phenotypes, whereas a second wave of clones that expanded from day 15 to 37 leaned towards CD4+. Whether the second-wave clones peaking on day 37 were SARS-CoV-2 specific was not confirmed. The study included only a couple of mild cases, and larger cohorts that include severe cases with pre-infection samples were judged to be necessary. The detection of some responding clones in pre-infection memory suggests that pre-existing cross-reactive memory T cells joined the SARS-CoV-2 response.

This clonotype originated in an adult woman who had mild COVID-19 (a few samples of this study predate the infection). The sample titles of this study are shuffled in the database, so cell type and time point are left out; the donor was told from shared clones. The source material was PBMCs or a T cell subset sorted from them (not recorded which). The rearranged segments are TRBV6-2 or TRBV6-3 and TRBJ2-1, with TRBD2 matching 14 junction bases. The nucleotides are TGTGCCAGGGGGACTAGCGGGAGAGGAATCTACAATGAGCAGTTCTTC. Its coded protein is CARGTSGRGIYNEQFF.